This TCR beta chain was profiled in a study of monozygotic twins with inflammatory bowel disease. Every TCR library used approximately 3,700 ng of total RNA. Researchers ran eight separate cDNA reactions for each sample. The template switching step added UMIs that contained a 6-nucleotide sample barcode. Reanalyzing the 5' RACE reads, TCRdb keeps one entry per CDR3 protein, without DNA. The sample's table shows approximately 330,000 distinct CDR3 sequences. This CDR3 comprises 13 residues. Germline assignment: CDR1 SGHTA and CDR2 FQGNSA. For every donor, one blood sample of approximately 2.5 ml was drawn.

The chain recombines TRBV7-2 with TRBJ1-5. This receptor was taken from a human donor with ulcerative colitis or Crohn's disease, or a healthy co-twin of an affected twin (not recorded which). Sequencing input: blood. CDR3 protein: CASGFKENQPQHF.